These 22 T cell receptor beta chains originate from one sample sequenced in a study of siplizumab effects on memory and regulatory T cells. Sequencing used immunoSEQ multiplex PCR; TCRdb keeps in-frame clones, though not all of them. The table includes over 100,000 clones, 85% to 95% detected once. The sequencing sample was made of non-Treg CD4+ T cells sorted from blood. These receptors came from a human donor in good health.

This clone was detected once. The rearrangement uses TRBV12-5 and TRBJ1-1; TRBD1 is a possible D gene (6 bases). This CDR3 is 16 amino acids long. V was pared by 5 bases and J by 1 base, with 17 bases between. Germline CDR1 is LGHNT and CDR2 is FRNRAP. In DNA form, the CDR3 reads TGTGCTAGTGGTGTGACCCCCGGCAGGGGGAACACTGAAGCTTTCTTT. Protein: CASGVTPGRGNTEAFF.

The chain is built from TRBV14 and TRBJ2-5; D may be TRBD1 (5 bases). V lost 5 bases and J 5 bases, leaving 18 bases between the germline ends. This CDR3 has 15 residues. Germline lookup yields CDR1 SGHDN and CDR2 FVKESK. Here the CDR3 DNA reads TGTGCCAGCAGCGAAAGGTGGCAGGGCAGGGAGACCCAGTACTTC. Amino acid sequence: CASSERWQGRETQYF.

The rearrangement uses TRBV6-6 and TRBJ2-3; 8 positions agree with TRBD2. J lost 0 bases, V lost 6 bases, and 8 bases had no gene match. This CDR3 contains 16 residues. Germline V gene data show CDR1 as MNHNY and CDR2 as SVGAGI (reference sequence). CDR3 bases: TGTGCCAGCAGCGATCCCGGGACTAGAAGCACAGATACGCAGTATTTT. Translation: CASSDPGTRSTDTQYF.

This rearrangement joins TRBV5-4 to TRBJ2-7; unclear D gene. CDR1 is SGHNT, CDR2 YYREEE, per germline (reference sequence). The CDR3 runs to 16 residues. Trimming took off 2 bases at V and 4 bases at J, with 19 bases between the two ends. Here the CDR3 reads CASSFSRSGRPYEQYF. CDR3 nucleotides: TGTGCCAGCAGCTTCTCTCGGTCGGGCAGGCCGTACGAGCAGTACTTC.

This clone was seen just once. V gene TRBV19 combines with J gene TRBJ2-2; D remains ambiguous. With 3 bases removed from V and 3 bases from J, the gap between germline ends came to 5 bases. The CDR3 runs to 13 residues. Germline CDR1 reads LNHDA; CDR2 reads SQIVND (reference sequence). CDR3 protein: CASSIQDTGELFF. DNA for the CDR3: TGTGCCAGTAGTATTCAGGACACCGGGGAGCTGTTTTTT.

The genes are TRBV6-5 and TRBJ1-3, with D uncertain. This CDR3 has 16 amino acids. Trimming took 2 bases from V and 0 from J, leaving 11 bases between them. Germline values: CDR1 MNHEY, CDR2 SVGAGI. The CDR3 protein is CASSYDLESSGNTIYF. The CDR3 DNA reads as TGTGCCAGCAGTTACGATTTGGAAAGCTCTGGAAACACCATATATTTT.

The rearrangement uses TRBV6-5 and TRBJ2-2, with 7 bases aligning to TRBD2. Trimming took 3 bases from V and 0 from J; bases not matched to a gene: 1. CDR3 length: 15 amino acids. Germline values: CDR1 MNHEY, CDR2 SVGAGI. CDR3: CASSYGTTNTGELFF. The CDR3 DNA is TGTGCCAGCAGTTATGGGACTACGAACACCGGGGAGCTGTTTTTT.

This clone was observed a single time. This chain uses TRBV6-1 with TRBJ1-2; possibly TRBD1 for D (5 bases). The germline V and J ends were trimmed by 4 bases and 5 bases, with 8 bases remaining between them. The CDR3 extends over 12 amino acids. Germline V gene sequence: CDR1 MNHNS, CDR2 SASEGT. The CDR3 DNA reads as TGTGCCAGCAGTGCCAGGGTATATGGCTACACCTTC. It yields the protein CASSARVYGYTF.

The chain carries TRBV10-3 and TRBJ2-2; perhaps TRBD1 as D (5 bases). The germline V gene encodes CDR1 ENHRY and CDR2 SYGVKD. Trimming stripped 3 bases from V and 8 bases from J, with 13 bases between. The CDR3 has 14 amino acids. The CDR3 loop reads CAISDGAAAGELFF. The CDR3 region has the DNA TGTGCCATCAGTGATGGGGCAGCCGCGGGGGAGCTGTTTTTT.

This clone was recorded only once. This sequence joins TRBV2 and TRBJ2-1; 9 nucleotides match TRBD1. Germline V gene data show CDR1 as SNHLY and CDR2 as FYNNEI. Losses at the gene ends were 6 bases for V and 6 bases for J; bases not matched to a gene: 6. The CDR3 is 14 amino acids. The CDR3 is CASSGDRDVNEQFF. CDR3 sequence (DNA): TGTGCCAGCAGCGGGGACAGGGATGTCAATGAGCAGTTCTTC.

The chain recombines TRBV7-6 with TRBJ2-3; D uncertain. V was clipped by 2 bases and J by 1 base, with 4 bases between them. CDR1 and CDR2 from the germline V gene are SGHVS and FNYEAQ. The CDR3 covers 13 residues. CDR3 region: CASSLLGTDTQYF. The CDR3 DNA is TGTGCCAGCAGCTTACTCGGCACAGATACGCAGTATTTT.

The chain recombines TRBV6-4 with TRBJ2-5, with D unresolved. Germline V gene sequence: CDR1 MRHNA, CDR2 SNTAGT. The germline V and J ends were trimmed by 0 bases and 5 bases, with 10 bases remaining between them. There are 14 residues in the CDR3. CDR3 DNA sequence: TGTGCCAGCAGTGACTCGATCATCAGGGAGACCCAGTACTTC. Its protein product is CASSDSIIRETQYF.

V gene TRBV9 combines with J gene TRBJ2-1, with D unresolved. This CDR3 is built from 11 residues. V gave up 3 bases and J gave up 4 bases, with 2 bases separating them. The germline V gene encodes CDR1 SGDLS and CDR2 YYNGEE. The CDR3 loop is CASSGYNEQFF. CDR3 nucleotide sequence: TGTGCCAGCAGCGGATACAATGAGCAGTTCTTC. Using reference TRBV9 and TRBJ2-1 for the parts outside the CDR3, the full variable domain is DSGVTQTPKHLITATGQRVTLRCSPRSGDLSVYWYQQSLDQGLQFLIQYYNGEERAKGNILERFSAQQFPDLHSELNLSSLELGDSALYFCASSGYNEQFFGPGTRLTVL.

The chain has TRBV19 and TRBJ1-3; weak D call: TRBD1 (5 bases). Per germline, CDR1 LNHDA and CDR2 SQIVND (reference sequence). The CDR3 is made up of 14 amino acids. V was trimmed by 4 bases and J by 7 bases, leaving 14 bases between them. The CDR3 here is CASSKRDGGNTIYF. The CDR3 DNA is TGTGCCAGTAGTAAAAGGGACGGGGGGAACACCATATATTTT.

V is TRBV11-2 and J is TRBJ1-2; D gene ambiguous. V lost 0 bases to trimming and J lost 0 bases, with 8 bases between them. The CDR3 runs to 15 residues. Germline values: CDR1 SGHAT, CDR2 FQNNGV. In nucleotides, the CDR3 is TGTGCCAGCAGCTTAGAGACCGGGACTAACTATGGCTACACCTTC. This encodes CASSLETGTNYGYTF. The variable domain in full, with the rest retrieved from reference TRBV11-2 and TRBJ1-2, is EAGVAQSPRYKIIEKRQSVAFWCNPISGHATLYWYQQILGQGPKLLIQFQNNGVVDDSQLPKDRFSAERLKGVDSTLKIQPAKLEDSAVYLCASSLETGTNYGYTFGSGTRLTVV.

V is TRBV7-2 and J is TRBJ1-4, with a weak D call TRBD1 (6 bases). Looked up from germline, CDR1 is SGHTA and CDR2 is FQGNSA. The CDR3 is 16 amino acids. V was clipped by 1 base and J by 8 bases, with 17 bases between them. CDR3: CASSLGGQGGGEKLFF. CDR3 sequence (DNA): TGTGCCAGCAGCTTAGGGGGGCAGGGAGGTGGAGAAAAACTGTTTTTT.

The rearrangement links TRBV12-5 to TRBJ2-1; D uncertain. The germline V gene has CDR1 LGHNT and CDR2 FRNRAP. The CDR3 length is 13 residues. V was shortened by 6 bases and J by 1 base, with 7 bases between the two germline ends. The CDR3 coding sequence is TGTGCTAGTGGGCTCCCTTCCTACAATGAGCAGTTCTTC. Translating gives CASGLPSYNEQFF. Filled out from reference TRBV12-5 and TRBJ2-1, the complete variable domain reads DARVTQTPRHKVTEMGQEVTMRCQPILGHNTVFWYRQTMMQGLELLAYFRNRAPLDDSGMPKDRFSAEMPDATLATLKIQPSEPRDSAVYFCASGLPSYNEQFFGPGTRLTVL.

The CDR3 bases are TGTGCCAGCAGCTTGGAGGGACTAGCGGGGATTGAGCAGTTCTTC. It translates to CASSLEGLAGIEQFF. The chain couples TRBV5-5 to TRBJ2-1; TRBD2 aligns across 13 bases. V was pared by 0 bases and J by 9 bases, with 3 bases of the junction left unmatched. CDR1 and CDR2 (germline): SGHKS, YYEKEE (reference sequence). This CDR3 comprises 15 residues.

DNA for the CDR3: TGTGCCAGCAGTTACCTTACTAGCGGGGGGGCCCCGCAGTACTTC. As protein: CASSYLTSGGAPQYF. The chain joins TRBV6-6 to TRBJ2-7; 13 bases map to TRBD2. This CDR3 comprises 15 residues. Losses at the gene ends were 2 bases for V and 9 bases for J; bases not matched to a gene: 7. CDR1 MNHNY and CDR2 SVGAGI come from the germline V gene (reference sequence).

This clone was recorded a few times. The J gene is TRBJ1-2, the V gene TRBV6-1, with D possibly TRBD1 on 6 matching bases. Germline V gene data show CDR1 as MNHNS and CDR2 as SASEGT. V lost 5 bases and J 8 bases, leaving 15 bases between the germline ends. This CDR3 contains 13 residues. The CDR3 DNA follows: TGTGCCAGCAGTCACCGGGACAAAGGGGGCTACACCTTC. Translated: CASSHRDKGGYTF.

The chain employs TRBV6-5 and TRBJ2-1; no reliable D call. The germline gives CDR1 MNHEY, CDR2 SVGAGI. This CDR3 spans 16 amino acids. V was cut by 2 bases and J by 2 bases, with 13 bases left in between. In nucleotides, the CDR3 is TGTGCCAGCAGTTACGACCGCAGGAGAACCTACAATGAGCAGTTCTTC. Protein: CASSYDRRRTYNEQFF.

The chain combines TRBV5-1 with TRBJ2-7, with 10 nucleotides matching TRBD2. Germline CDR1 SGHRS, CDR2 YFSETQ. Trimming at V came to 4 bases and at J to 4 bases, leaving 5 bases not matched to a gene. The CDR3 length is 14 residues. The CDR3 DNA reads as TGCGCCAGCAGCGCTACTAGCGGGGAGTACGAGCAGTACTTC. As protein: CASSATSGEYEQYF.